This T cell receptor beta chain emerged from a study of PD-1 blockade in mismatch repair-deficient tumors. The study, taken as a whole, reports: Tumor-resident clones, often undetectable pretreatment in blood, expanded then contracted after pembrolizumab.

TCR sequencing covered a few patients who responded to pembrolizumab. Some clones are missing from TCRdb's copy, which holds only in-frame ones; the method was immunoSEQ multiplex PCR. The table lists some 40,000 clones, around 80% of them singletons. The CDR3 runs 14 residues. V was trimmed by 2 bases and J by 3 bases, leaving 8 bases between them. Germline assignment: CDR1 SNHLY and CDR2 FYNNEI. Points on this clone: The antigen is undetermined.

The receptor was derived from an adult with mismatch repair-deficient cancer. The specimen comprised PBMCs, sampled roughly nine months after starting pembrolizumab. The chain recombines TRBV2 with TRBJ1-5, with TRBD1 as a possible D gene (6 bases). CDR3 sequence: CASSENRDNQPQHF. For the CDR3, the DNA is TGTGCCAGCAGTGAAAACAGGGACAATCAGCCCCAGCATTTT.